In its sample, the clone carrying this T cell receptor (beta chain) was seen a few times. Its cognate antigen is unknown. All the people who gave samples were healthy bone marrow donors. This PCR relied on a set of 60 Vbeta primers and 13 Jbeta primers. Using immunoSEQ multiplex PCR, the repertoire was profiled, and TCRdb retains in-frame clones only, with some absent. The sample yields about 170,000 clones, over 70% seen once. The entry originates in a study of cytomegalovirus exposure and HLA in healthy donors. Study outcomes and limitations: An analysis was carried out later, and it reportedly showed fewer N-insertions in an Asian-associated ancestry cluster than the approximately 610-donor mean. TCR beta chains associated with HLA were, in a later analysis, more clonally expanded than equally common others. Likely technical artifact: a cluster of highly shared sequence variants.

CDR1 and CDR2 from the germline V gene are LNHDA and SQIVND (reference sequence). The CDR3 consists of 14 residues. The junction had 11 bases not matched to a gene; V was cut back by 5 bases and J by 8 bases. The V call is TRBV19, the J call TRBJ1-1; TRBD1 aligns across 7 bases. The material sequenced was PBMCs. This receptor was obtained from a female donor in good health and CMV-seronegative. CDR3 sequence (DNA): TGTGCCAGTAGTGAGGACCGGGGGACAGAAGAAGCTTTCTTT. Residues: CASSEDRGTEEAFF.